This is a list of T cell receptor beta chains from one sample in a study of T cell responses to AZD1222 COVID-19 vaccine. Only in-frame clones appear in the TCRdb table, and some are missing; sequencing was by immunoSEQ multiplex PCR. The sample holds over 75,000 clones, roughly 90% seen once. The material sequenced was peripheral blood, taken on day 0 of AZD1222 vaccination. The receptors originated from an adult in good health. The CDR3 runs from the conserved cysteine through the conserved F or W. D genes are given only for firm matches. Clone size appears in some rows only: once, few, many, or a class for an expanded clone.

TRBV3-1/TRBV3-2,TRBD1,TRBJ1-6,.,CASSQGDRVSPLHF,TGTGCCAGCAGCCAAGGTGACAGGGTTTCACCCCTCCACTTT
TRBV27,.,TRBJ2-3,once,CASSLSIVTDTQYF,TGTGCCAGCAGTTTATCGATCGTCACAGATACGCAGTATTTT
TRBV25-1,.,TRBJ2-4,.,CASNDLAKNIQYF,TGTGCCAGCAATGACCTAGCCAAAAACATTCAGTACTTC
TRBV6-1,.,TRBJ2-7,.,CASSEAGNTYEQYF,TGTGCCAGCAGTGAAGCGGGGAACACCTACGAGCAGTACTTC
TRBV18,TRBD1,TRBJ1-3,few,CASSPGDRGLISGNTIYF,TGTGCCAGCTCACCAGGGGACAGGGGCCTTATCTCTGGAAACACCATATATTTT
TRBV18,TRBD1,TRBJ1-3,.,CASSNRGEDSGNTIYF,TGTGCCAGCTCAAACAGGGGCGAAGACTCTGGAAACACCATATATTTT
TRBV5-6,.,TRBJ2-3,.,CASMIAPDTQYF,TGTGCCAGCATGATAGCCCCGGATACGCAGTATTTT
TRBV27,TRBD2,TRBJ2-2,once,CASMDAGGTGELFF,TGTGCCAGCATGGACGCGGGGGGCACCGGGGAGCTGTTTTTT
TRBV7-2,.,TRBJ1-4,.,CASSQGWGKREKLFF,TGTGCCAGCAGCCAAGGCTGGGGAAAACGAGAAAAACTGTTTTTT
TRBV19,.,TRBJ1-3,.,CAIPGNVPGNTIYF,TGTGCCATACCAGGGAACGTCCCTGGAAACACCATATATTTT
TRBV7-9,.,TRBJ1-4,few,CASSPGGSLNEKLFF,TGTGCCAGCAGCCCCGGGGGGAGTCTTAATGAAAAACTGTTTTTT
TRBV19,.,TRBJ2-7,.,CASSRTREAEQYF,TGTGCCAGTAGTAGGACCAGGGAGGCCGAGCAGTACTTC
TRBV2,.,TRBJ1-5,.,CASKVDRLPQHF,TGTGCCAGCAAGGTGGATCGTCTGCCCCAGCATTTT
TRBV28,.,TRBJ2-7,.,CASSLMGYEQYF,TGTGCCAGCAGTTTGATGGGGTACGAGCAGTACTTC
TRBV9,.,TRBJ2-5,.,CASSVALQETQYF,TGTGCCAGCAGCGTAGCCCTCCAAGAGACCCAGTACTTC
TRBV28,TRBD1,TRBJ1-1,once,CASSQGQGAKGAFF,TGTGCCAGCAGCCAGGGACAGGGGGCGAAGGGGGCTTTCTTT
TRBV28,.,TRBJ1-2,.,CASSLGEVYGYTF,TGTGCCAGCAGTTTGGGGGAGGTCTATGGCTACACCTTC
TRBV18,TRBD1,TRBJ1-1,.,CASTWTGGKDTEAFF,TGTGCCAGCACGTGGACAGGGGGAAAGGACACTGAAGCTTTCTTT
TRBV5-1,TRBD2,TRBJ2-3,.,CASSSTGLAADTQYF,TGCGCCAGCAGCAGTACGGGACTAGCAGCAGATACGCAGTATTTT
TRBV2,TRBD1,TRBJ2-7,.,CASGTGTDSYEQYF,TGTGCCAGCGGGACGGGGACAGACTCCTACGAGCAGTACTTC
TRBV5-5,.,TRBJ1-2,.,CASTSQGNRHGYTF,TGTGCCAGCACCTCACAGGGTAACCGGCATGGCTACACCTTC
TRBV14,.,TRBJ2-1,.,CASSPFGRGSYNEQFF,TGTGCCAGCAGCCCCTTTGGGCGAGGCTCCTACAATGAGCAGTTCTTC
TRBV5-1,.,TRBJ2-7,.,CASSLRGEKDYEQYF,TGCGCCAGCAGCTTGCGAGGGGAAAAGGACTACGAGCAGTACTTC
TRBV29-1,TRBD1,TRBJ1-2,.,CSVRTGGYYGYTF,TGCAGCGTTAGGACAGGGGGCTACTATGGCTACACCTTC
TRBV12-3/TRBV12-4,.,TRBJ1-1,.,CASSWKDVAEAFF,TGTGCCAGCAGTTGGAAGGATGTCGCTGAAGCTTTCTTT
TRBV7-6,.,TRBJ1-6,.,CASSLEGGSPLHF,TGTGCCAGCAGCTTAGAGGGGGGGTCGCCCCTCCACTTT
TRBV5-1,.,TRBJ1-2,.,CASSPEGSPSDTF,TGCGCCAGCAGCCCCGAGGGCTCGCCTTCGGACACCTTC
TRBV28,TRBD2,TRBJ2-3,.,CASSLLAGTDTQYF,TGTGCCAGCAGTTTACTAGCGGGAACAGATACGCAGTATTTT
TRBV29-1,.,TRBJ1-1,.,CSAVRSNQAFF,TGCAGCGCCGTCCGGTCCAATCAAGCTTTCTTT
TRBV3-1/TRBV3-2,.,TRBJ2-7,.,CASSQAGGSSYEQYF,TGTGCCAGCAGCCAAGCGGGGGGCAGCTCCTACGAGCAGTACTTC
TRBV7-3,.,TRBJ2-4,.,CASSLTQGYIQYF,TGTGCCAGCAGCTTAACGCAGGGCTACATTCAGTACTTC
TRBV6-6,TRBD2,TRBJ2-2,.,CASSQPSGGWYTGELFF,TGTGCCAGCAGTCAACCCAGCGGGGGTTGGTACACCGGGGAGCTGTTTTTT
TRBV5-1,TRBD1,TRBJ2-2,once,CASSLWGQGAATGELFF,TGCGCCAGCAGCTTGTGGGGGCAGGGGGCGGCCACCGGGGAGCTGTTTTTT
TRBV5-1,.,TRBJ1-3,.,CASTSSSGNTIYF,TGCGCCAGCACCTCTTCTTCTGGAAACACCATATATTTT
TRBV5-1,TRBD1,TRBJ1-1,few,CASSFHTQQGHTEAFF,TGCGCCAGCAGCTTCCATACTCAACAGGGGCACACTGAAGCTTTCTTT
TRBV19,.,TRBJ1-5,.,CASSIMWGSSQHF,TGTGCCAGTAGTATAATGTGGGGGTCCTCCCAGCATTTT
TRBV5-1,.,TRBJ2-7,.,CASSYFGGTPNYEQYF,TGCGCCAGCAGCTACTTCGGCGGGACACCCAACTACGAGCAGTACTTC
TRBV9,TRBD1,TRBJ1-1,.,CASSLGGGDEAFF,TGTGCCAGCAGCTTAGGAGGGGGCGACGAAGCTTTCTTT
TRBV7-6,.,TRBJ1-6,.,CASSLGSRGNNSPLHF,TGTGCCAGCAGCTTAGGGTCCAGGGGCAATAATTCACCCCTCCACTTT
TRBV5-1,.,TRBJ1-1,.,CASSLVQANTEAFF,TGCGCCAGCAGCTTGGTGCAGGCGAACACTGAAGCTTTCTTT
TRBV19,TRBD1,TRBJ2-7,.,CASSLGTGVLEQYF,TGTGCCAGTAGCCTCGGGACAGGGGTACTCGAGCAGTACTTC